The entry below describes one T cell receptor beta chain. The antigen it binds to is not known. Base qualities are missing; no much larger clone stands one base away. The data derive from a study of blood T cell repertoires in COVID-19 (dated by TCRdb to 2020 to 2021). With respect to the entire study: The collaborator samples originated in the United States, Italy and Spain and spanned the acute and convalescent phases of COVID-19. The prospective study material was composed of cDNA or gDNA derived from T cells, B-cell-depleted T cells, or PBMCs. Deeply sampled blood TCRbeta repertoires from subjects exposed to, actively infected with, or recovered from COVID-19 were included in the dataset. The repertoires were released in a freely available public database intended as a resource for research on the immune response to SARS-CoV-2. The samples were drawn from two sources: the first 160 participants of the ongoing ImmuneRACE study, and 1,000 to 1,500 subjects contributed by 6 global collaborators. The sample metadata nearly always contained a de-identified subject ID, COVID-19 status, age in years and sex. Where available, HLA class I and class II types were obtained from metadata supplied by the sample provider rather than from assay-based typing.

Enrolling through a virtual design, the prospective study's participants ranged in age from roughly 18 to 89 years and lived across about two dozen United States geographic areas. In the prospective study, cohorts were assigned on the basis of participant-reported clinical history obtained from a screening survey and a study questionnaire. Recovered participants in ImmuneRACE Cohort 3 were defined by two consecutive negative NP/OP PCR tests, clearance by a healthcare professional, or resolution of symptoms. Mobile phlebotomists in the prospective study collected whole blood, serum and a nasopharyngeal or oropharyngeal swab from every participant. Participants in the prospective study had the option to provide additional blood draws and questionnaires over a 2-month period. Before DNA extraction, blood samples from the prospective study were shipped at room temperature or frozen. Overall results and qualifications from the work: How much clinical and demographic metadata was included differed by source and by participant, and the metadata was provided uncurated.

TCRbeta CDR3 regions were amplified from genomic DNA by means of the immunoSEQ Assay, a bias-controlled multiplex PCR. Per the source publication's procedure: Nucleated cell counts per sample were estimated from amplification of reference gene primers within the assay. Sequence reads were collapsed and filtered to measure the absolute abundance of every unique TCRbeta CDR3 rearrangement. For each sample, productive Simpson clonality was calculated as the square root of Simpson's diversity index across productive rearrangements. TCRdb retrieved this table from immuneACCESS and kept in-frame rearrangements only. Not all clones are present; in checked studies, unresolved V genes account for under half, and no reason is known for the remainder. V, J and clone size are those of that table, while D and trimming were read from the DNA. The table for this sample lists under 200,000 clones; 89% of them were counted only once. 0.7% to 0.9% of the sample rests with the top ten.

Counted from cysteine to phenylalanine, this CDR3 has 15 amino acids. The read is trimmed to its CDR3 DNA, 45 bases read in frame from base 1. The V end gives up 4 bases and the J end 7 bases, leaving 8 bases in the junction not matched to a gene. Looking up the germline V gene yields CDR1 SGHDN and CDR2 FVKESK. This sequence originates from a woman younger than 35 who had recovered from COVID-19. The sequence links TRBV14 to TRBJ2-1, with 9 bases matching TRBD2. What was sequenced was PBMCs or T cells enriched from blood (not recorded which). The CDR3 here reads CASSPGLAGKNEQFF. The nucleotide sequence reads TGTGCCAGCAGCCCCGGCCTAGCGGGAAAGAATGAGCAGTTCTTC.